Listed here is a single T cell receptor (beta chain). It has no known antigen specificity. Base qualities are not recorded, but no much larger clone differs from it by a single base. Library construction relied on PCR. TCRdb lists the instrument as Illumina HiSeq 2500. TCR library preparation used molecular barcoding, with unique molecular identifiers applied to normalize quantification of the TCRbeta repertoire. TCRdb took the public reads, trimmed them with fastp at Q25, ran MiXCR for clone calling and kept in-frame beta chains. Rows merge per CDR3 protein into single entries with the most common DNA and genes. A total of 600,000 to 700,000 distinct CDR3 sequences appear in this sample, around 16% of them only once. The leading ten clones occupy 1.1% of the sample. This sample is part of a study of T-cell reconstitution after alpha-beta-depleted transplantation in children (dated by TCRdb to the mid-2010s). Broadly, across the study: Using TCR repertoire profiling, the study followed T-cell immune reconstitution in a quantitative way in children after TCRalphabeta/CD19-depleted allogeneic hematopoietic cell transplantation.

CDR3 length: 19 amino acids, cysteine to phenylalanine. Just the 57-base CDR3 DNA is kept, in frame starting at base 1. Relative to germline, V is 3 bases shorter and J is 2 bases shorter, with 23 bases between their ends. The sample in question was PBMCs from the stem cell graft donor, obtained from the stem cell graft. The chain uses TRBV12-3 or TRBV12-4 and TRBJ2-4; the D segment could be TRBD1, given 5 matching bases. This TCR was recovered from a human donor who donated a stem cell graft to a child with acute myeloid leukemia. The sequenced DNA is TGTGCCAGCAGTTTGGTAGGGGTGGGTAGCCAGACCCCCAAAAACATTCAGTACTTC. Its product reads: CASSLVGVGSQTPKNIQYF.